A single T cell receptor beta chain is shown here with its context. Its antigen is currently unknown. This sample is drawn from a study of cytomegalovirus exposure and HLA in healthy donors. Study-level points and caveats: The investigators catalogued 164 TCR beta chains as cytomegalovirus-associated.

The repertoire was sequenced with immunoSEQ multiplex PCR; TCRdb's copy has only in-frame clones and lacks some. The repertoire holds about 360,000 clones, with about nine tenths as singletons. The source material was PBMCs. The origin of this receptor is a woman aged 18-29 years in good health and CMV-seronegative.

CDR3 sequence: CAWSEQGADTGELFF. CDR3 coding DNA: TGTGCCTGGAGTGAACAGGGGGCTGACACCGGGGAGCTGTTTTTT. The V call is TRBV30, the J call TRBJ2-2, with 9 bases matching TRBD1. The CDR3 extends over 15 amino acids. The germline V gene has CDR1 GTSNPN and CDR2 SVGIG (reference sequence). Losses at the gene ends were 1 base for V and 3 bases for J; bases not matched to a gene: 3. The full variable domain, its missing parts supplied by reference TRBV30 and TRBJ2-2, is SQTIHQWPATLVQPVGSPLSLECTVEGTSNPNLYWYRQAAGRGLQLLFYSVGIGQISSEVPQNLSASRPQDRQFILSSKKLLLSDSGFYLCAWSEQGADTGELFFGEGSRLTVL.